This passage covers 28 T cell receptor beta chains from one sample sequenced in a study of T cells in Graves' hyperthyroidism and ophthalmopathy. Researchers took RNA transcripts and amplified the TCR beta CDR3 regions from them. The HTBI primer set served for first-round RT-PCR of the TCR CDR3. TCRdb redid the calling of the multiplex PCR reads with MiXCR, one entry per CDR3 protein. This table has approximately 640,000 distinct CDR3 sequences, roughly a sixth appearing once. The sample consisted of blood. The receptors derive from a man in his fifties with Graves' hyperthyroidism.

This clonotype was seen more than once but under ten times. The chain carries TRBV19 and TRBJ2-1; 7 bases align to TRBD2. V was pared by 6 bases and J by 5 bases, with 10 bases of the junction left unmatched. In germline, CDR1 is LNHDA, CDR2 SQIVND (reference sequence). This CDR3 is built from 15 residues. CDR3 nucleotide sequence: TGTGCCAGTAGGGCGGGAGCCCCCCACCACAATGAGCAGTTCTTC. Its translation is CASRAGAPHHNEQFF.

The chain combines TRBV3-1 with TRBJ2-5, with TRBD2 matching over 14 bases. The germline CDR1 and CDR2 sequences are LGHDT and YNNKEL (reference sequence). V was pared by 4 bases and J by 12 bases, with 4 bases of the junction left unmatched. This CDR3 is built from 13 residues. The CDR3 protein is CASSPGLAGAEYF. CDR3 bases: TGTGCCAGCAGCCCGGGACTAGCGGGAGCGGAGTACTTC.

This clonotype has ten or more counts. V gene TRBV28 combines with J gene TRBJ2-7; 11 bases are shared with TRBD1. Per germline, CDR1 MDHEN and CDR2 SYDVKM. The CDR3 runs to 15 residues. The V gene end was trimmed by 6 bases and the J gene end by 3 bases; junction bases not matched to a gene: 7. The CDR3: CASSRPGQGVYEQYF. The CDR3 DNA reads TGTGCCAGCAGCAGACCGGGACAGGGGGTCTACGAGCAGTACTTC.

This clonotype was seen only a few times. CDR3: CASSSATNQPQHF. The DNA of the CDR3 is TGTGCCAGCAGTTCAGCTACCAATCAGCCCCAGCATTTT. The V gene is TRBV6-4, the J gene TRBJ1-5; D unresolved. The CDR3 contains 13 residues. Germline loops: CDR1 MRHNA, CDR2 SNTAGT. V lost 5 bases and J lost 3, with 8 bases in between.

This clonotype was observed at least ten times. V and J are TRBV12-3 or TRBV12-4 and TRBJ2-1; maybe TRBD1 (6 bases). The CDR3 is 15 residues long. Deletions cut 6 bases from V and 2 bases from J, with 14 bases between. DNA for the CDR3: TGTGCCAGCAGCTTCACAGGGTCGGCCTACAATGAGCAGTTCTTC. This sequence encodes CASSFTGSAYNEQFF.

At least ten counts were recorded for this clonotype. This chain uses TRBV10-3 with TRBJ2-5; D gene ambiguous. Germline lookup yields CDR1 ENHRY and CDR2 SYGVKD. The CDR3 covers 15 residues. V lost 3 bases, J lost 4 bases, and 15 bases lay in between. The CDR3 coding sequence is TGTGCCATCAGTGATCCTGACAAAAGTGTAGAGACCCAGTACTTC. Encoded protein: CAISDPDKSVETQYF.

This chain joins TRBV2 and TRBJ1-2, with 7 bases matching TRBD1. Germline loops: CDR1 SNHLY, CDR2 FYNNEI. This CDR3 is built from 15 residues. J lost 8 bases, V lost 6 bases, and 15 bases had no gene match. The CDR3 DNA is TGTGCCAGCAGCGCCCGTGGAGGGGGCCTAGGGGGCTACACCTTC. Amino acid sequence: CASSARGGGLGGYTF. Together with reference TRBV2 and TRBJ1-2, the CDR3 gives the full variable domain: EPEVTQTPSHQVTQMGQEVILRCVPISNHLYFYWYRQILGQKVEFLVSFYNNEISEKSEIFDDQFSVERPDGSNFTLKIRSTKLEDSAMYFCASSARGGGLGGYTFGSGTRLTVV.

The chain links TRBV18 to TRBJ2-3; a possible D gene is TRBD2 (6 bases). The CDR3 is 16 residues long. V was shortened by 2 bases and J by 1 base, with 13 bases between the two germline ends. Germline V gives CDR1 KGHSH, CDR2 LQKENI. For the CDR3, the DNA is TGTGCCAGCTCACCAAGGAGTCCTAGCGGCACAGATACGCAGTATTTT. Its protein product is CASSPRSPSGTDTQYF.

The chain has TRBV28 and TRBJ2-7, with 15 bases lining up with TRBD2. V gave up 6 bases and J gave up 0 bases; unmatched junction bases: 12. CDR3 size: 19 residues. Germline assignment: CDR1 MDHEN and CDR2 SYDVKM. The CDR3 DNA reads TGTGCCAGCAGCGTTTATCGGACTAGCGGGAGGGCCGTCTCCTACGAGCAGTACTTC. It translates to CASSVYRTSGRAVSYEQYF.

This clonotype was observed many times. The chain recombines TRBV7-9 with TRBJ2-5, with 7 bases fitting TRBD2. V was clipped by 1 base and J by 5 bases; unmatched bases: 13. The germline CDR1 and CDR2 sequences are SEHNR and FQNEAQ (reference sequence). The CDR3 covers 17 residues. The CDR3 region is CASSLGVLRGSGETQYF. DNA of the CDR3: TGTGCCAGCAGCTTAGGAGTCCTCCGCGGGAGCGGGGAGACCCAGTACTTC.

V and J are TRBV2 and TRBJ1-1; D gene ambiguous. Germline CDR1 reads SNHLY; CDR2 reads FYNNEI. The CDR3 has 13 residues. V shed 4 bases and J shed 10 bases, with 16 bases lying between them. The CDR3 loop reads CASSAPGGWGAFF. Here the CDR3 DNA reads TGTGCCAGCAGTGCCCCTGGTGGTTGGGGAGCTTTCTTT.

The chain joins TRBV20-1 to TRBJ1-5, with D hard to call. Trimming pared 1 base from V and 5 bases from J, leaving 6 bases between. This CDR3 is 12 amino acids long. Per germline, CDR1 DFQATT and CDR2 SNEGSKA (reference sequence). CDR3 sequence: CSARGVDQPQHF. CDR3 DNA sequence: TGCAGTGCTAGAGGAGTTGATCAGCCCCAGCATTTT.

The chain has TRBV6-1 and TRBJ1-2; 8 nucleotides align to TRBD1. V was clipped by 6 bases and J by 5 bases; unmatched bases: 11. This CDR3 is 15 amino acids long. The germline CDR1 and CDR2 sequences are MNHNS and SASEGT. As DNA, the CDR3 is TGTGCCAGCAGAACATTCCAGGGGGCGCAGTATGGCTACACCTTC. Its translation is CASRTFQGAQYGYTF.

This clonotype was seen repeatedly, ten times or more. This chain joins TRBV27 and TRBJ1-4, with 9 bases lining up with TRBD1. This CDR3 region has 14 residues. From germline, CDR1 is MNHEY and CDR2 SMNVEV (reference sequence). V dropped 6 bases and J dropped 5; count of bases not matched to a gene: 4. The CDR3 sequence is CASRGTGKNEKLFF. Here the CDR3 DNA reads TGTGCCAGCAGAGGGACAGGGAAGAATGAAAAACTGTTTTTT.

Worth noting for this clonotype: It may be a read error: a sequence one base away is much more abundant. This sequence joins TRBV11-2 and TRBJ1-1, with 9 bases identical to TRBD1. J gave up 0 bases and V 3 bases, and 8 bases lay outside the gene matches. Germline values: CDR1 SGHAT, CDR2 FQNNGV. CDR3 length: 17 amino acids. CDR3 nucleotides: TGTGCCAGCAGCTTGCACGGACAGGGGAATATGAACACTGAAGCTTTCTTT. This encodes CASSLHGQGNMNTEAFF.

This clonotype was picked up a small number of times. This is likely a read error, given that the CDR3 carries no conserved phenylalanine or tryptophan at its end. The chain links TRBV2 to TRBJ2-7; 13 bases match TRBD2. V was clipped by 6 bases and J by 4 bases; unmatched bases: 6. Per the germline V gene, CDR1 is SNHLY and CDR2 is FYNNEI. CDR3 length: 15 residues. CDR3 residues: CASSRTSGSLYEQYL. The CDR3 bases are TGTGCCAGCAGCCGGACTAGCGGGAGCCTGTACGAGCAGTACCTC.

This clonotype appeared many times. The chain recombines TRBV11-2 with TRBJ1-5; no firm D call. The ends were cut back, 1 base at V and 5 bases at J, with 9 bases in the middle. Germline V CDR1 and CDR2: SGHAT, FQNNGV. The CDR3 has 14 residues. In DNA form, the CDR3 reads TGTGCCAGCAGCTTAGGGATTTCGGATCAGCCCCAGCATTTT. It codes for CASSLGISDQPQHF.

This clonotype was picked up a small number of times. The chain uses TRBV20-1 and TRBJ1-5, with 9 bases fitting TRBD1. The trim removed 6 bases at V and 2 bases at J, leaving 14 bases unmatched. The CDR3 has 17 residues. Germline V gene data show CDR1 as DFQATT and CDR2 as SNEGSKA (reference sequence). CDR3 in amino acids: CSARGTGRFGGNQPQHF. In DNA form, the CDR3 reads TGCAGTGCCAGGGGGACAGGGAGATTCGGGGGCAATCAGCCCCAGCATTTT.

J is TRBJ1-1 and V is TRBV19, with TRBD1 as a possible D gene (6 bases). Germline CDR1 LNHDA, CDR2 SQIVND (reference sequence). V lost 6 bases and J lost 1, with 15 bases in between. CDR3 length: 15 amino acids. The CDR3 DNA follows: TGTGCCAGTAGGATTAACGGACAGCCGAACACTGAAGCTTTCTTT. This gives the protein CASRINGQPNTEAFF.

The chain combines TRBV11-2 with TRBJ2-2; possible D gene TRBD1, 6 bases. The germline CDR1 and CDR2 sequences are SGHAT and FQNNGV. V lost 4 bases and J lost 1, with 13 bases in between. The CDR3 is 16 residues long. In nucleotides, the CDR3 is TGTGCCAGCAGCTCCAGGGGCCCCATGAACACCGGGGAGCTGTTTTTT. This encodes CASSSRGPMNTGELFF.

This clonotype was seen at least ten times. The V call is TRBV12-3 or TRBV12-4, the J call TRBJ1-2; perhaps TRBD1 as D (5 bases). This CDR3 is built from 16 residues. V lost 2 bases, J lost 8 bases, and 21 bases lay in between. CDR3 sequence: CASSLSQGYQLVGYTF. In DNA form, the CDR3 reads TGTGCCAGCAGTTTATCCCAGGGATACCAGTTGGTCGGCTACACCTTC.

Concerning this clonotype: A much larger clone lies one base from this, so it may be a read error. CDR3 sequence reads: CASETGTPNTGELFF. The CDR3 coding sequence is TGTGCCAGCGAGACCGGGACACCGAACACCGGGGAGCTGTTTTTT. J is TRBJ2-2 and V is TRBV19, with a weak D call TRBD1 (6 bases). The V gene lost 9 bases and the J gene lost 0 bases, with 14 bases spanning the gap. The length of the CDR3 is 15 residues. The germline CDR1 and CDR2 sequences are LNHDA and SQIVND (reference sequence).

This clonotype has ten or more counts. V gene TRBV24-1 combines with J gene TRBJ1-5, with TRBD1 matching over 8 bases. The CDR3 extends over 13 amino acids. Germline values: CDR1 KGHDR, CDR2 SFDVKD. V gave up 7 bases and J gave up 2 bases; unmatched junction bases: 0. CDR3 sequence (DNA): TGTGCCACCAGGGACAGGGGCAATCAGCCCCAGCATTTT. Translation gives CATRDRGNQPQHF.

The rearrangement uses TRBV7-2 and TRBJ2-7; 7 bases map to TRBD2. The V gene's germline CDR1 is SGHTA and CDR2 FQGNSA. The CDR3 extends over 13 amino acids. The trim removed 3 bases at V and 4 bases at J, leaving 3 bases unmatched. The CDR3, as DNA: TGTGCCAGCAGCTTGCGGGAGAGGTACGAGCAGTACTTC. This sequence encodes CASSLRERYEQYF.

This clonotype appeared many times. The CDR3 DNA sequence: TGTGCCAGCAGTTACTCGACGACAGGGAAAGAGACCCAGTACTTC. The encoded protein is CASSYSTTGKETQYF. J is TRBJ2-5 and V is TRBV6-5; 7 nucleotides match TRBD1. The V gene end was trimmed by 0 bases and the J gene end by 3 bases; junction bases not matched to a gene: 4. CDR1 MNHEY and CDR2 SVGAGI come from the germline V gene. The CDR3 is 15 amino acids.

This clonotype was picked up many times. The rearrangement joins TRBV28 to TRBJ2-1; 12 bases agree with TRBD2. The germline gives CDR1 MDHEN, CDR2 SYDVKM. This CDR3 contains 14 residues. V trimming: 5 bases; J trimming: 6 bases; junction bases outside the gene matches: 2. CDR3 DNA sequence: TGTGCCAGCAGTCTAGCGGGAGGGCCCAATGAGCAGTTCTTC. It translates to CASSLAGGPNEQFF.

The V call is TRBV30, the J call TRBJ1-3; 10 nucleotides agree with TRBD1. With V trimmed by 0 bases and J by 1 base, 9 bases remained unmatched. The germline V gene has CDR1 GTSNPN and CDR2 SVGIG (reference sequence). CDR3 length: 18 residues. The CDR3 reads CAWSVRVGQGSSGNTIYF. The DNA for the CDR3 is TGTGCCTGGAGTGTACGTGTGGGACAGGGGAGTTCTGGAAACACCATATATTTT.

Remarks on this clonotype: The junction and the germline gene differ at one end; a read error may be behind it. The J gene is TRBJ2-1, the V gene TRBV28, with D maybe TRBD2 (5 bases). Looked up from germline, CDR1 is MDHEN and CDR2 is SYDVKM. This CDR3 comprises 17 residues. CDR3 nucleotides: TGTGCCAGCAGTTTGGGCCGAGGGTCAAGCTCCTACGATGAGCAGTTCTTC. It is translated as CASSLGRGSSSYDEQFF.